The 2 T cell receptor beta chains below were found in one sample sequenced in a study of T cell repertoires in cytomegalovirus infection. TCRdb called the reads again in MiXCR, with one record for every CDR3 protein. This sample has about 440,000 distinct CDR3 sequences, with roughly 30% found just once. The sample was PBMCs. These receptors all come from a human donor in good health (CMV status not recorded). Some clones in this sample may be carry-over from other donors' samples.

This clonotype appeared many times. In DNA form, the CDR3 reads TGTGCCAGCAGTGAAATGCCATTGGGGGTGAAAGAGACCCAGTACTTC. It encodes CASSEMPLGVKETQYF. The chain combines TRBV2 with TRBJ2-5; D tentatively fits TRBD1 or TRBD2 (5 bases each). V lost 2 bases and J 3 bases, leaving 16 bases between the germline ends. Germline assignment: CDR1 SNHLY and CDR2 FYNNEI. This CDR3 is built from 16 residues. Full variable domain (missing parts from reference TRBV2 and TRBJ2-5): EPEVTQTPSHQVTQMGQEVILRCVPISNHLYFYWYRQILGQKVEFLVSFYNNEISEKSEIFDDQFSVERPDGSNFTLKIRSTKLEDSAMYFCASSEMPLGVKETQYFGPGTRLLVL.

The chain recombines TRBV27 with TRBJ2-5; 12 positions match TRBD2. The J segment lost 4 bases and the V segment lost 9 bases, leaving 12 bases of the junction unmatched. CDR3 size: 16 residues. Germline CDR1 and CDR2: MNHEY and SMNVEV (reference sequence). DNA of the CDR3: TGTGCCAGAAGCTCGATCCTAGCGGGGGGGCGAGAGACCCAGTACTTC. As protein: CARSSILAGGRETQYF.